The rows below give T cell receptor beta chains drawn from one sample of a study of graft-versus-host responses after intestinal transplantation. TCRdb's table, derived via immunoSEQ multiplex PCR, lists solely in-frame clones and lacks some. The table has about 99,000 clones, 85% to 95% seen once; the top ten hold around 0.067%. What these receptors recognize is not known. The sample here was unstimulated CD8+ T cells sorted from spleen or lymph node cells, taken before transplant. All receptors come from a human donor who was the organ donor for an intestinal transplant. Both conserved end residues are part of each CDR3. Fields, in order: V gene, clone size, D gene, J gene, CDR3 DNA, CDR3 protein. The D gene is left open where the match is weak. Some rows have no size entry. The others give once, few or many, or a class for an expanded clone.

TRBV21-1	-	-	TRBJ2-7	TGTGCCAGCAGCCTGGACGGGAGGACTTCCTACGAGCAGTACTTC	CASSLDGRTSYEQYF
TRBV13	-	-	TRBJ2-7	TGTGCCAGCAGCCTAGGTATGCGCCCATACGAGCAGTACTTC	CASSLGMRPYEQYF
TRBV5-1	-	-	TRBJ2-7	TGCGCCAGCAGCCGTCGCACCGTGCCGTCGAGCTCCTACGAGCAGTACTTC	CASSRRTVPSSSYEQYF
TRBV2	-	-	TRBJ2-2	TGTGCCAGCAGTGGGGCAGTAGCCGGGGAGCTGTTTTTT	CASSGAVAGELFF
TRBV4-1	-	TRBD2	TRBJ2-3	TGCGCCAGCAGCCATACTTCCGGCGGGAGGGCCCCAGATACGCAGTATTTT	CASSHTSGGRAPDTQYF
TRBV5-6	-	TRBD1	TRBJ1-1	TGTGCCAGCAGCTTGGTGGGACAGACCAACACTGAAGCTTTCTTT	CASSLVGQTNTEAFF
TRBV6-1	-	-	TRBJ2-7	TGTGCCAGCACCTATACCTACGAGCAGTACTTC	CASTYTYEQYF
TRBV5-1	-	TRBD2	TRBJ2-3	TGCGCCAGCAGCCCTTACGGAACTAGCGGACTCACAGATACGCAGTATTTT	CASSPYGTSGLTDTQYF
TRBV21-1	-	-	TRBJ1-1	TGTGCCAGCAGCAAACTGGACAGGGAGGCCACTGAAGCTTTCTTT	CASSKLDREATEAFF
TRBV2	-	TRBD1	TRBJ2-7	TGTGCCAGCAGTCCGACCTATAGGGACAGGGATTACGAGCAGTACTTC	CASSPTYRDRDYEQYF
TRBV25-1	-	-	TRBJ1-1	TGTGCCAGCACCCGGGGGAACACTGAAGCTTTCTTT	CASTRGNTEAFF
TRBV7-9	-	-	TRBJ1-2	TGTGCCAGCAGCACCGGAGCGGGACGCGACTCCATGGGCTACACCTTC	CASSTGAGRDSMGYTF
TRBV4-1	-	-	TRBJ2-1	TGCGCCAGCAGCCACCCGGGGAGTGAGCAGTTCTTC	CASSHPGSEQFF
TRBV21-1	-	-	TRBJ1-2	TGTGCCAGCAGAGAGCCCTATAACTATGGCTACACCTTC	CASREPYNYGYTF
TRBV28	-	TRBD2	TRBJ2-1	TGTGCCAGCAGCCGACTAGCGGGAGGGTGGGACAATGAGCAGTTCTTC	CASSRLAGGWDNEQFF
TRBV6-4	-	TRBD2	TRBJ2-3	TGTGCCAGCAGTGAAAGCGGGGGGGCTCCAGATACGCAGTATTTT	CASSESGGAPDTQYF
TRBV7-9	-	-	TRBJ2-5	TGTGCCAGCAGCCGAGTCTTACCGCAAGAGACCCAGTACTTC	CASSRVLPQETQYF
TRBV5-6	-	TRBD2	TRBJ2-5	TGTGCCAGCAGCTTAGGGCTAGCGGGCGGGAAGACCCAGTACTTC	CASSLGLAGGKTQYF
TRBV4-1	-	TRBD1	TRBJ1-2	TGCGCCAGCAGCCTCCCAGGACAGGGGAGTGGCTACACCTTC	CASSLPGQGSGYTF
TRBV7-8	-	TRBD1	TRBJ1-1	TGTGCCAGCAGCTCCCCAACGGTGCAGGGGGGTGACACTGAAGCTTTCTTT	CASSSPTVQGGDTEAFF
TRBV19	-	TRBD2	TRBJ2-7	TGTGCCAGTAGTATCGGCGGGGGGTCGTTCTACGAGCAGTACTTC	CASSIGGGSFYEQYF
TRBV2	-	-	TRBJ2-1	TGTGCCGGGGGGCGACTAGCAGCTCCCAATGAGCAGTTCTTC	CAGGRLAAPNEQFF
TRBV5-8	-	TRBD1	TRBJ2-1	TGTGCCAGCAGCTTTTCAGGGGGATTCTTC	CASSFSGGFF
TRBV11-2	-	TRBD1	TRBJ1-2	TGTGCCACCGCGACAGGGCTCTATGGCTACACCTTC	CATATGLYGYTF
TRBV19	-	-	TRBJ2-1	TGTGCCAGTAGTATAGGCTTTCTGAGCTCCTACAATGAGCAGTTCTTC	CASSIGFLSSYNEQFF
TRBV5-6	once	TRBD2	TRBJ2-1	TGTGCCAGCAGCTTGGCTAGCGGGATTAACAATGAGCAGTTCTTC	CASSLASGINNEQFF
TRBV25-1	-	-	TRBJ1-1	TGTGCCAGCGGGCAGGGGCGCTTGAACACTGAAGCTTTCTTT	CASGQGRLNTEAFF
TRBV29-1	-	TRBD2	TRBJ2-1	TGCAGCGTTGGTGCGGGAGGGTTAAATGAGCAGTTCTTC	CSVGAGGLNEQFF
TRBV7-3	few	TRBD2	TRBJ2-1	TGTGCCAGCAGCTTTCTTGGGACTAGCGGAAATGAGCAGTTCTTC	CASSFLGTSGNEQFF
TRBV21-1	once	-	TRBJ2-1	TGTGCCAGCAGCAAAGACAGACAGAGAAGCTCCTACAATGAGCAGTTCTTC	CASSKDRQRSSYNEQFF
TRBV11-2	-	-	TRBJ2-3	TGTGCCAGCAGCTTAGGTCGGAGTAGCTCGGATACGCAGTATTTT	CASSLGRSSSDTQYF
TRBV25-1	-	-	TRBJ2-5	TGTGCCAGCAGTGATTGGGGGGGCTTAGAGACCCAGTACTTC	CASSDWGGLETQYF
TRBV4-1	-	-	TRBJ2-5	TGCGCCAGCAGCCCGGTCCGGGGGGAGACCCAGTACTTC	CASSPVRGETQYF
TRBV6-5	-	TRBD2	TRBJ2-2	TGTGCCAGCAGTCTAGCGGACGGGGAGCTGTTTTTT	CASSLADGELFF
TRBV13	-	-	TRBJ1-6	TGTGCCAGCCGAGGATTAGATTCACCCCTCCACTTT	CASRGLDSPLHF
TRBV7-2	-	TRBD2	TRBJ2-5	TGTGCCAGCAGCTTCGCGGCGGGAGGGCAAGAGACCCAGTACTTC	CASSFAAGGQETQYF
TRBV6-1	-	TRBD2	TRBJ2-7	TGTGCCAGCAGGCCGGAACTAGCGGGAGACCACGAGCAGTACTTC	CASRPELAGDHEQYF
TRBV10-2	-	TRBD1	TRBJ2-5	TGCGCCAGCAGTGAGCATTTGACAGGGGAAGAGACCCAGTACTTC	CASSEHLTGEETQYF
TRBV2	-	TRBD1	TRBJ1-5	TGTGCCAGCAGTGAATCCAAGGGGGCGTGGGGCAATCAGCCCCAGCATTTT	CASSESKGAWGNQPQHF
TRBV11-2	-	-	TRBJ2-1	TGTGCCAGCAGCTTGATGGAGAGTGAGCAGTTCTTC	CASSLMESEQFF
TRBV11-3	-	-	TRBJ1-2	TGTGCCAGCAGCTGGGTGCGGGGGCATCGTGGCTATGGCTACACCTTC	CASSWVRGHRGYGYTF
TRBV2	-	TRBD1	TRBJ1-4	TGTGCCAGCAGCCAAACAGGGGGGATTGAAAAACTGTTTTTT	CASSQTGGIEKLFF
TRBV29-1	few	TRBD1	TRBJ1-1	TGCAGCGTGCCGGGACAGGGTACTGAAGCTTTCTTT	CSVPGQGTEAFF
TRBV29-1	-	TRBD2	TRBJ2-3	TGCAGCGTTAATGGACTAGCGGGGGCAGATACGCAGTATTTT	CSVNGLAGADTQYF
TRBV19	-	-	TRBJ2-7	TGTGCCAGTAGTATAGCGCCAGGTGGCTACGAGCAGTACTTC	CASSIAPGGYEQYF
TRBV6-1	once	-	TRBJ1-5	TGTGCCACCACCATAGGGGGTCAGCCCCAGCATTTT	CATTIGGQPQHF
TRBV5-8	-	TRBD1	TRBJ2-7	TGTGCCAGCAGCCCCGGACAGGGCGCCATCGTGGGCGAGCAGTACTTC	CASSPGQGAIVGEQYF
TRBV13	-	TRBD1	TRBJ1-1	TGTGCCAGCAGCCAAGACAGGGGATGGACTGAAGCTTTCTTT	CASSQDRGWTEAFF
TRBV11-3	-	TRBD1	TRBJ2-5	TGTGCCAGCAGCCCCTACCGGACAGGGGAAGAGACCCAGTACTTC	CASSPYRTGEETQYF
TRBV11-3	-	TRBD2	TRBJ2-1	TGTGCCAGCAGCAGAGGACTAGCGGGAGGCAATGAGCAGTTCTTC	CASSRGLAGGNEQFF
TRBV6-1	-	TRBD1	TRBJ1-5	TGTGCCAGCAGTGAAGCACCGGGACAGGTCGGTCAGCCCCAGCATTTT	CASSEAPGQVGQPQHF
TRBV6-1	-	-	TRBJ1-2	TGTGCCAGTGAAAGCTGGTATACAGACGGAAGCTACACCTTC	CASESWYTDGSYTF
TRBV4-2	-	-	TRBJ2-5	TGTGCCAGCAGCCAAGATGGGTTCGGAGGAGAGACCCAGTACTTC	CASSQDGFGGETQYF
TRBV5-1	-	-	TRBJ2-3	TGCGCCAGCAGCCCGAACGCTAGCCCAGATACGCAGTATTTT	CASSPNASPDTQYF